A single sample is the source of the 2 T cell receptor beta chains below, sequenced in a study of blood T cells in healthy people across ages. A sample-barcoded 5' primer and a J-beta primer mix were used in a second PCR of about 7 to 12 cycles. MiXCR, applied by TCRdb to the 5' RACE reads, yields one record per CDR3 protein. The table shows approximately 400,000 distinct CDR3 sequences, with 50% to 60% occurring only once. Sequenced material: blood. The source is a man in his fifties or sixties in good health.

There are a few counts of this clonotype. The V and J genes are TRBV4-1 and TRBJ2-1; D uncertain. The CDR3 is 12 amino acids. V was clipped by 5 bases and J by 10 bases, with 12 bases between them. Germline values: CDR1 MGHRA, CDR2 YSYEKL. The CDR3 protein is CASSGRADEQFF. For the CDR3, the DNA is TGCGCCAGCAGCGGACGCGCGGACGAGCAGTTCTTC.

The chain is built from TRBV7-2 and TRBJ2-3, with a tentative D call TRBD2 (6 bases). Trimming cost V 4 bases and J 1 base, with 15 bases left between them. This CDR3 is 16 amino acids long. Per the germline V gene, CDR1 is SGHTA and CDR2 is FQGNSA. CDR3 bases: TGTGCCAGCAGCTGGAGGGGCTGGCGCGGCACAGATACGCAGTATTTT. Its protein product is CASSWRGWRGTDTQYF.